These T cell receptor beta chains were read from a single sample in a study of identical twins. TCRdb passed the 5' RACE reads through MiXCR, listing each CDR3 protein once. The sample holds approximately 240,000 distinct CDR3 sequences; over 12% are singletons and the top ten take 7% to 9%. The specimen was memory (CD45RO+) T cells sorted from blood. The receptors originated from a woman aged 18-30 years in good health. Each CDR3 is given with its conserved first and last residue. D genes are given only for firm matches. Clone sizes are given selectively: once, few, many, or a class where the clone is expanded.

j_call,clone_size,v_call,d_call,cdr3_aa,cdr3_nt
TRBJ2-3,few,TRBV9,TRBD1,CASSVGTGYVTDTQYF,TGTGCCAGCAGCGTTGGGACAGGCTATGTCACAGATACGCAGTATTTT
TRBJ1-6,-,TRBV10-3,TRBD1,CAIKGTGDSPLHF,TGTGCCATCAAGGGGACAGGGGATTCACCCCTCCACTTT
TRBJ2-7,few,TRBV6-2/TRBV6-3,-,CASSYSWTDLYEQYF,TGTGCCAGCAGTTACTCTTGGACAGACCTCTACGAGCAGTACTTC
TRBJ2-7,few,TRBV7-8,-,CASSPVPGVADEQYF,TGTGCCAGCAGCCCGGTCCCCGGGGTTGCGGACGAGCAGTACTTC
TRBJ1-1,-,TRBV20-1,-,CSASQKNTEAFF,TGCAGTGCTTCGCAGAAGAACACTGAAGCTTTCTTT
TRBJ1-1,-,TRBV20-1,-,CSARRELATEAFF,TGCAGTGCTCGCAGGGAGTTAGCCACTGAAGCTTTCTTT
TRBJ1-3,few,TRBV20-1,-,CSASSPASGNTIYF,TGCAGTGCTAGTTCCCCAGCCTCTGGAAACACCATATATTTT
TRBJ1-2,-,TRBV2,-,CASSEAWPINNYGYTF,TGTGCCAGCAGTGAAGCCTGGCCTATTAATAACTATGGCTACACCTTC
TRBJ2-7,few,TRBV7-8,TRBD1,CASSLVPRDRGYEQYF,TGTGCCAGCAGCTTAGTACCCCGGGACAGGGGATACGAGCAGTACTTC
TRBJ2-7,few,TRBV24-1,-,CATSDSRSEGKAGYEQYF,TGTGCCACCAGTGATTCCCGGTCGGAGGGGAAAGCGGGCTACGAGCAGTACTTC
TRBJ2-1,-,TRBV28,-,CASSLVGPRSLNEQFF,TGTGCCAGCAGTTTGGTAGGGCCCCGAAGCCTCAATGAGCAGTTCTTC
TRBJ1-3,few,TRBV29-1,-,CSVASGNTIYF,TGCAGCGTTGCGTCAGGAAACACCATATATTTT
TRBJ2-3,-,TRBV20-1,TRBD2,CSANPGGRGGARDTQYF,TGCAGTGCCAACCCTGGAGGGCGGGGGGGCGCGAGAGATACGCAGTATTTT
TRBJ1-6,many,TRBV11-3,-,CASSLGGRDSPLHF,TGTGCCAGCAGCTTGGGTGGCCGGGATTCACCCCTCCACTTT
TRBJ2-1,-,TRBV2,-,CASSDDGTSYNEQFF,TGTGCCAGCAGTGACGACGGGACTTCCTACAATGAGCAGTTCTTC
TRBJ2-2,few,TRBV9,-,CASSVAGGANTGELFF,TGTGCCAGCAGCGTAGCGGGCGGGGCTAACACCGGGGAGCTGTTTTTT
TRBJ2-2,-,TRBV14,TRBD2,CASSNQGGANTGELFF,TGTGCCAGCAGCAATCAGGGAGGGGCAAACACCGGGGAGCTGTTTTTT
TRBJ2-2,few,TRBV29-1,-,CSGRWDNTGELFF,TGCAGCGGGAGGTGGGACAACACCGGGGAGCTGTTTTTT
TRBJ2-7,-,TRBV11-3,-,CASSRPGQLYEQYF,TGTGCCAGCAGCCGACCCGGACAGTTATACGAGCAGTACTTC
TRBJ1-4,few,TRBV4-2,-,CASSHRGGAHVWKLFF,TGTGCCAGCAGCCATCGAGGCGGGGCCCACGTATGGAAACTGTTTTTT
TRBJ1-2,-,TRBV7-8,-,CASSASGTWANYGYTF,TGTGCCAGCAGCGCCTCCGGGACTTGGGCTAACTATGGCTACACCTTC
TRBJ2-7,-,TRBV20-1,TRBD2,CSGGLAGAHEQYF,TGCAGTGGAGGACTAGCGGGGGCCCACGAGCAGTACTTC
TRBJ2-3,few,TRBV20-1,TRBD2,CSTKAGGSLSTDTQYF,TGCAGCACAAAAGCGGGGGGGTCCCTTAGCACAGATACGCAGTATTTT
TRBJ2-5,many,TRBV5-1,TRBD1,CASSLAGTGGQETQYF,TGCGCCAGCAGCTTGGCCGGGACAGGGGGCCAAGAGACCCAGTACTTC
TRBJ2-1,-,TRBV25-1,-,CASSAYRDKFF,TGTGCCAGCAGTGCCTACAGGGATAAGTTCTTC
TRBJ2-4,-,TRBV6-1,TRBD1,CASSPDRADAKNIQYF,TGTGCCAGCAGTCCGGACAGGGCGGATGCCAAAAACATTCAGTACTTC
TRBJ2-1,-,TRBV12-3/TRBV12-4,-,CASSFFQTTHNEQFF,TGTGCCAGCAGTTTTTTCCAGACCACTCACAATGAGCAGTTCTTC
TRBJ2-3,-,TRBV12-3/TRBV12-4,-,CASQLKGGADTQYF,TGTGCCAGCCAACTTAAAGGGGGGGCAGATACGCAGTATTTT
TRBJ2-7,-,TRBV7-9,-,CASSLGAEEYF,TGTGCCAGCAGCTTAGGGGCCGAGGAGTACTTC
TRBJ2-1,-,TRBV12-3/TRBV12-4,TRBD2,CASRQRGGFNNEQFF,TGTGCCAGTCGACAGCGGGGGGGCTTTAACAATGAGCAGTTCTTC
TRBJ1-6,-,TRBV9,TRBD1,CASSVDGTGTSPLHF,TGTGCCAGCAGCGTAGACGGGACAGGGACTTCACCCCTCCACTTT
TRBJ1-4,-,TRBV7-9,TRBD1,CASSLMGQGYEKLFF,TGTGCCAGCAGCCTTATGGGACAGGGATATGAAAAACTGTTTTTT
TRBJ2-1,few,TRBV6-2/TRBV6-3,TRBD2,CASRHQGTTPNNEQFF,TGTGCCAGCAGACACCAAGGGACTACGCCAAACAATGAGCAGTTCTTC
TRBJ2-2,few,TRBV5-4,-,CASTDSFDTGELFF,TGTGCCAGCACCGACAGTTTCGACACCGGGGAGCTGTTTTTT
TRBJ2-7,few,TRBV7-9,-,CASSFVATGEQYF,TGTGCCAGCAGCTTTGTAGCGACGGGGGAGCAGTACTTC
TRBJ1-6,-,TRBV27,-,CASSSQGEWARSPLHF,TGTGCCAGCAGTTCCCAAGGGGAATGGGCTCGCTCACCCCTCCACTTT
TRBJ2-7,few,TRBV7-8,-,CASSLVSNYEQYF,TGTGCCAGCAGCTTAGTTAGTAACTACGAGCAGTACTTC
TRBJ2-3,few,TRBV2,-,CASTRGTQYF,TGTGCCAGCACCCGGGGTACGCAGTATTTT
TRBJ1-1,few,TRBV3-1,-,CASSQNRGGWGTEAFF,TGTGCCAGCAGCCAAAATAGGGGGGGTTGGGGCACTGAAGCTTTCTTT
TRBJ2-2,-,TRBV11-2,-,CASSRLSGTGELFF,TGTGCCAGCAGCCGACTCAGCGGGACCGGGGAGCTGTTTTTT
TRBJ2-3,-,TRBV15,-,CATSRDRSDTQYF,TGTGCCACCAGCAGAGATCGGTCAGATACGCAGTATTTT
TRBJ2-3,-,TRBV20-1,-,CSARDRGRGDTQYF,TGCAGTGCTAGAGATCGGGGGCGTGGAGATACGCAGTATTTT
TRBJ2-1,few,TRBV24-1,-,CATSDHRGAGREQFF,TGTGCCACCAGTGATCACAGGGGAGCGGGAAGGGAGCAGTTCTTC
TRBJ2-5,few,TRBV6-2/TRBV6-3,-,CASSYRYQETQYF,TGTGCCAGCAGTTACAGGTACCAAGAGACCCAGTACTTC
TRBJ2-3,-,TRBV11-1,-,CASSPEAFEDTQYF,TGTGCCAGCAGCCCTGAGGCGTTCGAAGATACGCAGTATTTT
TRBJ2-1,few,TRBV12-3/TRBV12-4,-,CASSPSSRNEQFF,TGTGCCAGCAGCCCGTCCTCTAGAAATGAGCAGTTCTTC
TRBJ1-1,medium-sized,TRBV20-1,-,CSGSRRKNTEAFF,TGCAGTGGAAGCCGACGGAAAAACACTGAAGCTTTCTTT
TRBJ2-1,few,TRBV5-1,TRBD1,CASTQGAADNEQFF,TGCGCCAGCACCCAGGGGGCAGCGGACAATGAGCAGTTCTTC
TRBJ1-1,-,TRBV6-5,TRBD1,CASSYNRGLNTEAFF,TGTGCCAGCAGTTATAATAGGGGGCTGAACACTGAAGCTTTCTTT
TRBJ2-1,-,TRBV6-1,-,CASSEAVGSSEQFF,TGTGCCAGCAGTGAAGCTGTGGGGTCTAGCGAGCAGTTCTTC
TRBJ1-1,many,TRBV2,-,CASSESIGITEAFF,TGTGCCAGCAGTGAATCAATAGGGATAACTGAAGCTTTCTTT
TRBJ2-3,-,TRBV7-3,-,CASSLGPTDTQYF,TGTGCCAGCAGCTTAGGGCCCACAGATACGCAGTATTTT
TRBJ1-6,-,TRBV20-1,-,CSARDLTMGDSPLHF,TGCAGTGCTAGAGATTTAACCATGGGGGATTCACCCCTCCACTTT
TRBJ1-4,-,TRBV29-1,-,CSALTRGGEEKLFF,TGCAGCGCTCTGACCCGGGGGGGAGAGGAAAAACTGTTTTTT
TRBJ2-1,-,TRBV7-8,-,CASGEIKDGEQFF,TGTGCCAGCGGCGAGATCAAAGACGGTGAGCAGTTCTTC
TRBJ1-3,many,TRBV12-3/TRBV12-4,-,CASSFPQLSSGNTIYF,TGTGCCAGCAGTTTTCCCCAGTTGAGCTCTGGAAACACCATATATTTT
TRBJ1-2,-,TRBV5-1,-,CASRSETNYGYTF,TGCGCCAGCAGGTCAGAAACTAACTATGGCTACACCTTC
TRBJ2-3,many,TRBV5-6,TRBD2,CASSLAGLYTDTQYF,TGTGCCAGCAGCCTAGCGGGACTATACACAGATACGCAGTATTTT
TRBJ2-5,many,TRBV9,-,CASSVGTEETQYF,TGTGCCAGCAGCGTAGGGACAGAAGAGACCCAGTACTTC